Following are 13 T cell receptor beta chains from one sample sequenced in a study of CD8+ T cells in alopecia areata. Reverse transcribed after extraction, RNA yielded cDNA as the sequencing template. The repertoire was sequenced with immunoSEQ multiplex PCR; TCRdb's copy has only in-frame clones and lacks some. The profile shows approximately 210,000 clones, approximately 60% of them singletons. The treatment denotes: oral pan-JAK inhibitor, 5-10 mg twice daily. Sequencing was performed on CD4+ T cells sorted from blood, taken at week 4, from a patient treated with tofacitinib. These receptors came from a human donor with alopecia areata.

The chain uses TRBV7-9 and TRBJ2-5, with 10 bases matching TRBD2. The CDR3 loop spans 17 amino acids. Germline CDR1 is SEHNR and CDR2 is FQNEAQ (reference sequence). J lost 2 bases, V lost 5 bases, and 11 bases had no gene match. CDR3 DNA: TGTGCCAGCAGCCCATACGGGGCTAGCGGGGGACAAGAGACCCAGTACTTC. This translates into CASSPYGASGGQETQYF.

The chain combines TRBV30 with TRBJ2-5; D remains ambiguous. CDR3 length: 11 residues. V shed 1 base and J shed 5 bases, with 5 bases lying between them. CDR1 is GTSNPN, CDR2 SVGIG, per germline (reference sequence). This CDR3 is CAWSDSETQYF. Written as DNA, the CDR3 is TGTGCCTGGAGTGATTCTGAGACCCAGTACTTC.

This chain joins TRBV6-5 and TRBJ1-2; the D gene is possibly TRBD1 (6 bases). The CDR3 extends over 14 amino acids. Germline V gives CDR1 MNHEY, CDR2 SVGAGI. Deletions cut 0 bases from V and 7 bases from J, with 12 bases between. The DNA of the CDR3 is TGTGCCAGCAGTTACTCGCAGGGGAGAGGTGGCTACACCTTC. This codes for CASSYSQGRGGYTF.

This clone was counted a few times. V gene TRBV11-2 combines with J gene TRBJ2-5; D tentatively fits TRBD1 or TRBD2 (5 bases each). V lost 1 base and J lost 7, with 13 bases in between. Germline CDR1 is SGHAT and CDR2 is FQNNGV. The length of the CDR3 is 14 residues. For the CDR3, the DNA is TGTGCCAGCAGCTTAGGGGGCCCTGAGGGGACCCAGTACTTC. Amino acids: CASSLGGPEGTQYF.

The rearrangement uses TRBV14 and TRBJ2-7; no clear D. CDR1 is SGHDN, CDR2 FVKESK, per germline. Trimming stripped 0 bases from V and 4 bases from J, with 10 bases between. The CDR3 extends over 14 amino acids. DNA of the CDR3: TGTGCCAGCAGCCAAGATCTGCGGAGATACGAGCAGTACTTC. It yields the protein CASSQDLRRYEQYF. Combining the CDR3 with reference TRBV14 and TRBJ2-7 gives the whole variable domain EAGVTQFPSHSVIEKGQTVTLRCDPISGHDNLYWYRRVMGKEIKFLLHFVKESKQDESGMPNNRFLAERTGGTYSTLKVQPAELEDSGVYFCASSQDLRRYEQYFGPGTRLTVT.

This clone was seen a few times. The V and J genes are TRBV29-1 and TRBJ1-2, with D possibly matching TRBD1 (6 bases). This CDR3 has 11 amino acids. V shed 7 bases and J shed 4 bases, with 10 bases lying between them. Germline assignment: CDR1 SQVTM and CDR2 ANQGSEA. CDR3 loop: CSDGQPYGYTF. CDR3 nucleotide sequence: TGCAGCGACGGACAGCCCTATGGCTACACCTTC.

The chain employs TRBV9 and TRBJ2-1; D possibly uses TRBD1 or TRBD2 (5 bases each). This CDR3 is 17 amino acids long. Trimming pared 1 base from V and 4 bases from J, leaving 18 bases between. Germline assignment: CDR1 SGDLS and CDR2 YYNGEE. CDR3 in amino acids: CASSVRSNGDVYNEQFF. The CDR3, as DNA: TGTGCCAGCAGCGTAAGGAGTAATGGGGACGTATACAATGAGCAGTTCTTC.

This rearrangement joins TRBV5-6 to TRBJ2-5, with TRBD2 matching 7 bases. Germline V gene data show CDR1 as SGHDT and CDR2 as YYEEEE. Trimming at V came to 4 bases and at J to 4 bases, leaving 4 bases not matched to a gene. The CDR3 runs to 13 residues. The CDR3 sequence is CASSPGLVETQYF. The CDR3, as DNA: TGTGCCAGCAGCCCCGGACTAGTAGAGACCCAGTACTTC.

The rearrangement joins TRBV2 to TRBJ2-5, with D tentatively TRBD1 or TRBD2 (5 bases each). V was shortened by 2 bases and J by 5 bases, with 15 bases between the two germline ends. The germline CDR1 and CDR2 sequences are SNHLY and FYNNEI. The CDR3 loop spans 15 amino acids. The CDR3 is CASSEFGGEVETQYF. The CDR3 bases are TGTGCCAGCAGTGAATTTGGGGGAGAGGTGGAGACCCAGTACTTC.

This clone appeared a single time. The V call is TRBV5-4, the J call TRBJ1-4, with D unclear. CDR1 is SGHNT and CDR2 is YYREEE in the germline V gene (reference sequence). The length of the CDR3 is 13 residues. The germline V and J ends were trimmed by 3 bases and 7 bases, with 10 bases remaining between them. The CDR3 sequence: CASSSPQSEKLFF. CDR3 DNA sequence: TGTGCCAGCAGCTCGCCCCAGAGTGAAAAACTGTTTTTT.

For the CDR3, the DNA is TGTGCCAGCAGCTCGACAGCCACGGGACAGGGGGTCACTGAAGCTTTCTTT. It encodes CASSSTATGQGVTEAFF. This chain connects TRBV5-6 to TRBJ1-1, with 11 bases lining up with TRBD1. Germline V gene sequence: CDR1 SGHDT, CDR2 YYEEEE. V trimming: 3 bases; J trimming: 4 bases; junction bases outside the gene matches: 11. This CDR3 is 17 amino acids long.

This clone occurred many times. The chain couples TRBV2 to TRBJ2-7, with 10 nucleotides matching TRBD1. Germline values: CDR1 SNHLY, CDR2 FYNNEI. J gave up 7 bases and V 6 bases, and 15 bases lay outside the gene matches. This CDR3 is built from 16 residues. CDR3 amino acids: CASRAFSGTGAGEQYF. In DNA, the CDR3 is TGTGCCAGCAGAGCCTTCTCTGGGACAGGGGCCGGAGAGCAGTACTTC.

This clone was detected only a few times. CDR3 nucleotide sequence: TGCAGCGTCCTAGGGGGACAGGGATCCTACAATGAGCAGTTCTTC. Translating it yields CSVLGGQGSYNEQFF. The chain employs TRBV29-1 and TRBJ2-1, with 9 positions matching TRBD1. The CDR3 is 15 residues long. V was clipped by 6 bases and J by 1 base; unmatched bases: 7. From germline, CDR1 is SQVTM and CDR2 ANQGSEA.